The sequence of this T cell receptor (beta chain) was determined in a study of cytomegalovirus exposure and HLA in healthy donors. CDR1 and CDR2 (germline): KGHSH, LQKENI. The CDR3 totals 20 residues. Trimming at V came to 2 bases and at J to 7 bases, leaving 22 bases not matched to a gene. The PCR ran on 60 Vbeta and 13 Jbeta primers. TCRdb keeps only in-frame clones here, not all; method: immunoSEQ multiplex PCR. The table shows 250,000 to 350,000 clones, with under 80% occurring only once. General study findings and limits: Presence/absence analysis assumed near-uniform sequencing depth across donors.

Note on this clone: No antigen is known for it.

The sequence derives from a female donor in good health and CMV-seronegative. The source material was PBMCs. The chain couples TRBV18 to TRBJ2-7; 11 bases line up with TRBD2. CDR3 nucleotide sequence: TGTGCCAGCTCACCAGATTTGCCCATAACTAGCGGGAGCCCTCTACGAGAGCAGTACTTC. Protein product: CASSPDLPITSGSPLREQYF. Together with reference TRBV18 and TRBJ2-7, the CDR3 gives the full variable domain: NAGVMQNPRHLVRRRGQEARLRCSPMKGHSHVYWYRQLPEEGLKFMVYLQKENIIDESGMPKERFSAEFPKEGPSILRIQQVVRGDSAAYFCASSPDLPITSGSPLREQYFGPGTRLTVT.